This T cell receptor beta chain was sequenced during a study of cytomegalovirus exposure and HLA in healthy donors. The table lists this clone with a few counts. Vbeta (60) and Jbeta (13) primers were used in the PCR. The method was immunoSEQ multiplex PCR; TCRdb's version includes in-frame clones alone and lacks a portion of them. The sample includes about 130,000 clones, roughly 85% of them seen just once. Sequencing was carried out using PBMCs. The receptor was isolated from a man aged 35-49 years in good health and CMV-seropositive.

The CDR3 DNA sequence: TGTGCCTGGAGTTTGGGACAGTCACTTTTCTTT. This encodes CAWSLGQSLFF. The chain is built from TRBV30 and TRBJ1-1; 7 nucleotides agree with TRBD1. Germline V gene sequence: CDR1 GTSNPN, CDR2 SVGIG (reference sequence). Losses at the gene ends were 2 bases for V and 13 bases for J; bases not matched to a gene: 7. This CDR3 region has 11 residues.